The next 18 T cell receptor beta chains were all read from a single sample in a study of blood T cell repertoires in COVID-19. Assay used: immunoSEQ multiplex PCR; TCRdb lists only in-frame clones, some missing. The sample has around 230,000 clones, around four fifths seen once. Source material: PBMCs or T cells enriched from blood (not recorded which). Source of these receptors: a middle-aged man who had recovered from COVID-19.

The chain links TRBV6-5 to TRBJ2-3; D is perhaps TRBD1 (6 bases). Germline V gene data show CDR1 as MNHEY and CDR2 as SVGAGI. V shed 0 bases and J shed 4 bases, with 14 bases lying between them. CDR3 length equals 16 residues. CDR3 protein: CASSYSSGQMADTQYF. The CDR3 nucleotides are TGTGCCAGCAGTTACTCGAGCGGACAGATGGCAGATACGCAGTATTTT.

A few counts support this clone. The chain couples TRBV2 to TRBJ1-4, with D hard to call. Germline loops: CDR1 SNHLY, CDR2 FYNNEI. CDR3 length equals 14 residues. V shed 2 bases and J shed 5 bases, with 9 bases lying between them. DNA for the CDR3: TGTGCCAGCAGTGAAACGAGCGAGAATGAAAAACTGTTTTTT. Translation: CASSETSENEKLFF.

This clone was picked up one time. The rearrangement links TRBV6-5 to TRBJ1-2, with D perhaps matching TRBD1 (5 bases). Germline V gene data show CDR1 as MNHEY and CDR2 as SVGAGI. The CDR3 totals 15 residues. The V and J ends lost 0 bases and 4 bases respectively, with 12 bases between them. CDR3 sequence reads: CASSYSEGLGYGYTF. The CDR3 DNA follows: TGTGCCAGCAGTTACTCGGAGGGGCTGGGCTATGGCTACACCTTC.

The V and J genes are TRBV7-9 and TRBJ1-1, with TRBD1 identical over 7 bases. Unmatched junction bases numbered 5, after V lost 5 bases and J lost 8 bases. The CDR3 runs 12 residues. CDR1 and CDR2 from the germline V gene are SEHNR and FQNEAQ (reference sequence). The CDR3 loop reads CASSRVQGEAFF. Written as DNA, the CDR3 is TGTGCCAGCAGCCGGGTACAGGGGGAAGCTTTCTTT. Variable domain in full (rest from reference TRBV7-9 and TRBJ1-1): DTGVSQNPRHKITKRGQNVTFRCDPISEHNRLYWYRQTLGQGPEFLTYFQNEAQLEKSRLLSDRFSAERPKGSFSTLEIQRTEQGDSAMYLCASSRVQGEAFFGQGTRLTVV.

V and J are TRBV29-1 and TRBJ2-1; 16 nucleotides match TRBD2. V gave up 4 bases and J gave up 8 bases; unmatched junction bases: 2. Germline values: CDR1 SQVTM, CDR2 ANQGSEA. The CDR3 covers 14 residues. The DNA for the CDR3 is TGCAGCGTTGCCGGGACTAGCGGGGGGGATGAGCAGTTCTTC. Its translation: CSVAGTSGGDEQFF.

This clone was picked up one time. CDR3 residues: CAISGSSGISYNEQFF. CDR3 in DNA: TGTGCCATCAGTGGGTCTAGCGGGATTTCCTACAATGAGCAGTTCTTC. The chain joins TRBV10-3 to TRBJ2-1; TRBD2 matches at 9 bases. There are 16 residues in the CDR3. Germline V gene sequence: CDR1 ENHRY, CDR2 SYGVKD. J was trimmed by 1 base and V by 4 bases; bases with no gene match: 5.

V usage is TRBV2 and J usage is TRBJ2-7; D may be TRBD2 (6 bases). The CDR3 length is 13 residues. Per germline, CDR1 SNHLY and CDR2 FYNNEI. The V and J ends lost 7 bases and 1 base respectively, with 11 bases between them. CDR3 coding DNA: TGTGCCAGCATGGGACTGCAATCCTACGAGCAGTACTTC. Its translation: CASMGLQSYEQYF.

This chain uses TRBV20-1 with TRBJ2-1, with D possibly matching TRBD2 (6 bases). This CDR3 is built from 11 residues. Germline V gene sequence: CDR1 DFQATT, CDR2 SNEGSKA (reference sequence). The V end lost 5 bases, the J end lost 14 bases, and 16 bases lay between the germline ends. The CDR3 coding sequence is TGCAGTGCTTGGTCGGGAGAACATAAGTTCTTC. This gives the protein CSAWSGEHKFF.

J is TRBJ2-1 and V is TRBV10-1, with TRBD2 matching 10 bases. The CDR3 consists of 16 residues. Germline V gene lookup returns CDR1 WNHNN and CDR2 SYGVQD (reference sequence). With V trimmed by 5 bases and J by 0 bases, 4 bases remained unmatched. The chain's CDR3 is CASSSLAGGSYNEQFF. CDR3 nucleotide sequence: TGCGCCAGCAGTTCCTTAGCGGGGGGCTCCTACAATGAGCAGTTCTTC.

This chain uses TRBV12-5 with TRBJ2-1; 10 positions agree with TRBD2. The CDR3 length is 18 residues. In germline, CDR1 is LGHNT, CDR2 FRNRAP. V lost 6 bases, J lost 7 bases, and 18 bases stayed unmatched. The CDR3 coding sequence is TGTGCTAGTGGCCCAATTAAACCGGGACTAGCGAGAGTAAATGAGCAGTTCTTC. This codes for CASGPIKPGLARVNEQFF.

The CDR3 sequence is CASSLDWGRITDTQYF. The CDR3 coding sequence is TGTGCCAGCAGCTTAGATTGGGGCAGAATCACAGATACGCAGTATTTT. V usage is TRBV11-2 and J usage is TRBJ2-3; possibly TRBD1 for D (5 bases). The V end lost 0 bases, the J end lost 2 bases, and 12 bases lay between the germline ends. The CDR3 runs to 16 residues. Germline V gives CDR1 SGHAT, CDR2 FQNNGV.

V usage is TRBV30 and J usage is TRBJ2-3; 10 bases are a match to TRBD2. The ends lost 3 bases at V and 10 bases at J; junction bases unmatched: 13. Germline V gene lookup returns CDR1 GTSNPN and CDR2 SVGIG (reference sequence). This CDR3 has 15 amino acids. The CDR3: CAWSPETLAGVAQYF. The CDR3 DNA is TGTGCCTGGAGCCCGGAAACGCTAGCGGGAGTGGCGCAGTATTTT.

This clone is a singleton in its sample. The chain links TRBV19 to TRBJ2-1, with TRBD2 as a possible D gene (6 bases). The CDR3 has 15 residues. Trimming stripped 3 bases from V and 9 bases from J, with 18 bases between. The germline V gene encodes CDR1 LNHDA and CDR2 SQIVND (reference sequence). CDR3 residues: CASSMEGPAVGEQFF. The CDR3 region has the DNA TGTGCCAGTAGTATGGAGGGACCCGCCGTAGGTGAGCAGTTCTTC. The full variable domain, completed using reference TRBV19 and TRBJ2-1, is DGGITQSPKYLFRKEGQNVTLSCEQNLNHDAMYWYRQDPGQGLRLIYYSQIVNDFQKGDIAEGYSVSREKKESFPLTVTSAQKNPTAFYLCASSMEGPAVGEQFFGPGTRLTVL.

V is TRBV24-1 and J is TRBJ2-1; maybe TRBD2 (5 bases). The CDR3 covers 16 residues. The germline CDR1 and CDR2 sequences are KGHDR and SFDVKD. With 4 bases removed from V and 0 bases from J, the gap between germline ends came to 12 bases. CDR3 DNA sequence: TGTGCCACCAGTGACCGTTTGGGGAGCTCCTACAATGAGCAGTTCTTC. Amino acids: CATSDRLGSSYNEQFF.

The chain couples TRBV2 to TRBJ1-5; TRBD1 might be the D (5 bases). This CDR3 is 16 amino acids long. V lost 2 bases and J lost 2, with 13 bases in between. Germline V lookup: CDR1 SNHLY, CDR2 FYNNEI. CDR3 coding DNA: TGTGCCAGCAGTGAACAGGGCAGTTTTCGCAATCAGCCCCAGCATTTT. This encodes CASSEQGSFRNQPQHF.

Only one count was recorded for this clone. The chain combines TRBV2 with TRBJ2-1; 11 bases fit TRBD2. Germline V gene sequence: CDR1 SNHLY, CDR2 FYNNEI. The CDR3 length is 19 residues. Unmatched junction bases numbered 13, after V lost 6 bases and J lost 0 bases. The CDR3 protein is CASSDLAGGRHGSYNEQFF. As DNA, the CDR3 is TGTGCCAGCAGCGATCTAGCGGGAGGTCGCCACGGCTCCTACAATGAGCAGTTCTTC. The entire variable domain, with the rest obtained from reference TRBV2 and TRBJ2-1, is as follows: EPEVTQTPSHQVTQMGQEVILRCVPISNHLYFYWYRQILGQKVEFLVSFYNNEISEKSEIFDDQFSVERPDGSNFTLKIRSTKLEDSAMYFCASSDLAGGRHGSYNEQFFGPGTRLTVL.

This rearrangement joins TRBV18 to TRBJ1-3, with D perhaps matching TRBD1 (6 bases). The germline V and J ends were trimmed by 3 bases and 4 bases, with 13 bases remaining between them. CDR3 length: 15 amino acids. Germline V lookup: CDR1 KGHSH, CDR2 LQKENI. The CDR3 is CASSPGGTDGNTIYF. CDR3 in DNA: TGTGCCAGCTCACCTGGGGGCACGGACGGAAACACCATATATTTT.

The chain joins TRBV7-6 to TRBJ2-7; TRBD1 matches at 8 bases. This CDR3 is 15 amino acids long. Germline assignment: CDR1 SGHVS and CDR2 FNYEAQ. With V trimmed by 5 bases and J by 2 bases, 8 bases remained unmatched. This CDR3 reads CASSASPGQAYEQYF. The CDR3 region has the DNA TGTGCCAGCAGCGCGAGTCCGGGACAGGCCTACGAGCAGTACTTC.